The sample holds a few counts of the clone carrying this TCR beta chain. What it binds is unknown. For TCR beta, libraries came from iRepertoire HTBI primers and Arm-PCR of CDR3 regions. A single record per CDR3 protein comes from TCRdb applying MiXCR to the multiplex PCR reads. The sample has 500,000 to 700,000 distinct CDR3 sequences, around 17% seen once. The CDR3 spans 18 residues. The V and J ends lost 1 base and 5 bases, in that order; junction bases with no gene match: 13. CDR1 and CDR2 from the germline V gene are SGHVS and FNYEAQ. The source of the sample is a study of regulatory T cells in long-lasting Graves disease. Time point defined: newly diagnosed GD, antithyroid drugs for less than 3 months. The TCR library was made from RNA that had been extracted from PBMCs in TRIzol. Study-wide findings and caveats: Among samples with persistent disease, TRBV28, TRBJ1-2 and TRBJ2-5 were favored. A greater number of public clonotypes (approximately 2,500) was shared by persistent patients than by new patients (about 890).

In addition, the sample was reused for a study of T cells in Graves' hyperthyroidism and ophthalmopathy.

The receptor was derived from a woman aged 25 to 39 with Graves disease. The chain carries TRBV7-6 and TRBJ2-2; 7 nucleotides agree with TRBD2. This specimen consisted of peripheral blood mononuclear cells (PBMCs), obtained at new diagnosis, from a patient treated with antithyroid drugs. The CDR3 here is CASSLDGLVRKRTGELFF. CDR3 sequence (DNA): TGTGCCAGCAGCTTAGACGGACTAGTTAGAAAGCGGACCGGGGAGCTGTTTTTT.